This T cell receptor beta chain comes out of a study of shared clonotypes between healthy human individuals. Generated by immunoSEQ multiplex PCR, the TCRdb table keeps only in-frame clones and is missing some. The repertoire includes roughly 2.2 million clones, approximately 95% of them detected once, and about 0.39% sits in the top ten. Germline CDR1 and CDR2: SQVTM and ANQGSEA. J gave up 5 bases and V 6 bases, and 7 bases lay outside the gene matches. The CDR3 runs to 13 residues. The chain has TRBV29-1 and TRBJ2-7, with 10 bases lining up with TRBD1. The sequence was obtained from a man aged 18 to 30 in good health. Some clones in this sample may be carry-over from other donors' samples. Sequencing was done on a sample of naive CD4+ T cells from PBMCs. The subset is: CD45RA+ positively selected. The CDR3 is CSVRRDRGHEQYF. CDR3 DNA: TGCAGCGTCCGCCGGGACAGGGGTCACGAGCAGTACTTC.